This T cell receptor beta chain was sequenced for a study of cytomegalovirus exposure and HLA in healthy donors. The ends lost 2 bases at V and 0 bases at J; junction bases unmatched: 5. Germline CDR1 and CDR2: LNHDA and SQIVND (reference sequence). CDR3 length: 16 residues. This clone was detected only once. The PCR employed 60 Vbeta primers together with 13 Jbeta primers. The assay was immunoSEQ multiplex PCR, and TCRdb's table has in-frame clones only and misses some. Of 100,000 to 150,000 clones listed, about four fifths are singletons. Material for sequencing was PBMCs. V is TRBV19 and J is TRBJ2-7, with 9 bases lining up with TRBD1. The clonotype was recovered from a woman aged 40 to 50 in good health and CMV-seronegative. CDR3 nucleotides: TGTGCCAGTAGTATATCCGGGACAGGGAACTCCTACGAGCAGTACTTC. This codes for CASSISGTGNSYEQYF.